These 25 T cell receptor beta chains were sequenced from one sample in a study of cytomegalovirus exposure and HLA in healthy donors (dated by TCRdb to 2017 to 2019). Library preparation employed the immunoSEQ multiplex PCR assay. The table was pulled from immuneACCESS by TCRdb, which kept in-frame rearrangements only. Such tables lose some clones; where checked, under half of the loss comes from unresolved V genes, and the rest has no known cause. The sample contains about 160,000 clones, 86% of them found a single time. Together, the top ten hold approximately 5% of the sample. The sequenced material came from PBMCs. These receptors were taken from a woman aged 30 to 39 in good health and CMV-seronegative.

The rearrangement joins TRBV23-1 to TRBJ2-7; 9 positions match TRBD1. TRBV23-1 carries the ORF label, with uncertain function. The CDR3 has 16 amino acids. The junction had 9 bases not matched to a gene; V was cut back by 2 bases and J by 4 bases. The chain's CDR3 is CASSQKRGQGPYEQYF. The CDR3 nucleotides read TGCGCCAGCAGTCAAAAAAGGGGACAGGGTCCGTACGAGCAGTACTTC.

The V call is TRBV29-1, the J call TRBJ2-1; possibly TRBD1 for D (6 bases). Per the germline V gene, CDR1 is SQVTM and CDR2 is ANQGSEA. Trimming left V 1 base short and J 4 bases short, with 14 bases between. This CDR3 has 15 amino acids. In nucleotides, the CDR3 is TGCAGCGTTGAAGGGGGGCAGCGCCTATACAATGAGCAGTTCTTC. Protein sequence: CSVEGGQRLYNEQFF.

The chain combines TRBV9 with TRBJ1-5; D call uncertain. This CDR3 is 14 amino acids long. The germline V and J ends were trimmed by 1 base and 0 bases, with 5 bases remaining between them. Germline loops: CDR1 SGDLS, CDR2 YYNGEE. For the CDR3, the DNA is TGTGCCAGCAGCGTAAAGGGTAGCAATCAGCCCCAGCATTTT. This translates into CASSVKGSNQPQHF.

This sequence joins TRBV18 and TRBJ2-7; D might be TRBD1 or TRBD2, each matching 5 bases. Germline values: CDR1 KGHSH, CDR2 LQKENI. The V end lost 6 bases, the J end lost 0 bases, and 12 bases lay between the germline ends. The CDR3 extends over 14 amino acids. This CDR3 is CASSTGTDSYEQYF. In DNA, the CDR3 is TGTGCCAGCTCCACCGGGACGGACTCCTACGAGCAGTACTTC.

The chain couples TRBV9 to TRBJ2-1, with 8 bases matching TRBD2. Trimming at V came to 3 bases and at J to 0 bases, leaving 8 bases not matched to a gene. The CDR3 runs to 17 residues. Germline V gene sequence: CDR1 SGDLS, CDR2 YYNGEE. CDR3 bases: TGTGCCAGCAGCGGAAAGAGCGGGGGCCTCTCCTACAATGAGCAGTTCTTC. Amino acids: CASSGKSGGLSYNEQFF. Together with reference TRBV9 and TRBJ2-1, the CDR3 gives the full variable domain: DSGVTQTPKHLITATGQRVTLRCSPRSGDLSVYWYQQSLDQGLQFLIQYYNGEERAKGNILERFSAQQFPDLHSELNLSSLELGDSALYFCASSGKSGGLSYNEQFFGPGTRLTVL.

The rearrangement joins TRBV6-5 to TRBJ1-2; the D gene is possibly TRBD1 (5 bases). CDR1 is MNHEY and CDR2 is SVGAGI in the germline V gene. The CDR3 covers 14 residues. Trimming took off 7 bases at V and 5 bases at J, with 17 bases between the two ends. CDR3: CASIPRGGGYGYTF. DNA of the CDR3: TGTGCCAGCATCCCTCGGGGGGGTGGGTATGGCTACACCTTC.

This chain links TRBV15 with TRBJ1-6, with D possibly matching TRBD1 (5 bases). The germline V gene encodes CDR1 LNHNV and CDR2 YYDKDF (reference sequence). The CDR3 sequence is 14 residues long. V was pared by 7 bases and J by 3 bases, with 10 bases between. CDR3 in amino acids: CATNPRGYNSPLHF. The CDR3 nucleotides read TGTGCCACCAACCCAAGGGGCTATAATTCACCCCTCCACTTT.

The chain joins TRBV28 to TRBJ1-4; no firm D call. This CDR3 region has 16 residues. Germline values: CDR1 MDHEN, CDR2 SYDVKM. V was cut by 3 bases and J by 4 bases, with 15 bases left in between. CDR3 region: CASSFPQPGGNEKLFF. CDR3 DNA: TGTGCCAGCAGTTTCCCCCAGCCGGGAGGTAATGAAAAACTGTTTTTT.

J is TRBJ1-2 and V is TRBV6-1, with 7 bases lining up with TRBD1. The germline V gene has CDR1 MNHNS and CDR2 SASEGT. Trimming at V came to 6 bases and at J to 5 bases, leaving 12 bases not matched to a gene. This CDR3 is 15 amino acids long. The CDR3 coding sequence is TGTGCCAGCAGGCGCACCCGGGACAGACGATATGGCTACACCTTC. Protein: CASRRTRDRRYGYTF.

The chain employs TRBV6-4 and TRBJ2-1; 10 nucleotides align to TRBD2. CDR1 is MRHNA, CDR2 SNTAGT, per germline. This CDR3 has 14 amino acids. V was pared by 5 bases and J by 8 bases, with 6 bases of the junction left unmatched. CDR3 nucleotide sequence: TGTGCCAGCAGTATTAGCGGGGGGTCCGATGAGCAGTTCTTC. It yields the protein CASSISGGSDEQFF.

The chain joins TRBV29-1 to TRBJ2-5; 7 bases line up with TRBD2. Germline loops: CDR1 SQVTM, CDR2 ANQGSEA. The junction had 6 bases not matched to a gene; V was cut back by 6 bases and J by 2 bases. The CDR3 extends over 13 amino acids. CDR3 sequence: CSVSLAVQETQYF. DNA of the CDR3: TGCAGCGTCTCTCTAGCGGTTCAAGAGACCCAGTACTTC.

This chain connects TRBV4-1 to TRBJ1-2; a weak D match, TRBD1 (6 bases). This CDR3 contains 13 residues. V lost 1 base and J 4 bases, leaving 7 bases between the germline ends. Germline V CDR1 and CDR2: MGHRA, YSYEKL. The CDR3 loop reads CASSQGQVYGYTF. The CDR3 DNA follows: TGCGCCAGCAGCCAAGGACAGGTCTATGGCTACACCTTC.

The genes are TRBV6-6 and TRBJ1-1, with D hard to call. The germline V and J ends were trimmed by 6 bases and 5 bases, with 7 bases remaining between them. The CDR3 loop spans 11 amino acids. Germline V lookup: CDR1 MNHNY, CDR2 SVGAGI (reference sequence). The CDR3 region is CASSQTTEAFF. CDR3 coding DNA: TGTGCCAGCAGCCAAACAACTGAAGCTTTCTTT.

The rearrangement uses TRBV4-3 and TRBJ1-3; possibly TRBD1 for D (5 bases). The CDR3 sequence is 15 residues long. Per the germline V gene, CDR1 is LGHNA and CDR2 is YSLEER. Trimming left V 1 base short and J 3 bases short, with 10 bases between. The CDR3 spells CASSQVSQGGNTIYF. CDR3 nucleotide sequence: TGCGCCAGCAGCCAAGTTTCCCAGGGTGGAAACACCATATATTTT.

The chain is built from TRBV30 and TRBJ1-2, with D possibly matching TRBD1 (5 bases). This CDR3 spans 14 amino acids. V was shortened by 3 bases and J by 1 base, with 12 bases between the two germline ends. Germline CDR1 reads GTSNPN; CDR2 reads SVGIG (reference sequence). The CDR3 DNA reads TGTGCCTGGAGCCCCGGACATTATAACTATGGCTACACCTTC. Its translation is CAWSPGHYNYGYTF.

This CDR3 reads CASSYGQDWTEAFF. The CDR3 nucleotides read TGTGCCAGCAGTTACGGGCAGGATTGGACTGAAGCTTTCTTT. The rearrangement links TRBV6-5 to TRBJ1-1; D is unclear. Trimming took 2 bases from V and 5 from J, leaving 12 bases between them. CDR1 and CDR2 (germline): MNHEY, SVGAGI. The CDR3 runs 14 residues.

The J gene is TRBJ1-1, the V gene TRBV7-6, with 9 bases fitting TRBD1. Losses at the gene ends were 5 bases for V and 11 bases for J; bases not matched to a gene: 18. Looked up from germline, CDR1 is SGHVS and CDR2 is FNYEAQ. The CDR3 runs 16 residues. Written as DNA, the CDR3 is TGTGCCAGCAGCCCCGAACCCCGGGACAGGGTTAATGGGGCTTTCTTT. Amino acids: CASSPEPRDRVNGAFF.

The V gene is TRBV30, the J gene TRBJ2-7; 10 nucleotides line up with TRBD2. Looked up from germline, CDR1 is GTSNPN and CDR2 is SVGIG (reference sequence). The CDR3 runs to 13 residues. Losses at the gene ends were 5 bases for V and 5 bases for J; bases not matched to a gene: 6. For the CDR3, the DNA is TGTGCCTGGGGGACTAGCGACTACCACGAGCAGTACTTC. It specifies CAWGTSDYHEQYF.

The chain employs TRBV7-8 and TRBJ1-6; D remains unclear. V lost 3 bases to trimming and J lost 14 bases, with 20 bases between them. CDR3 size: 15 residues. The germline V gene encodes CDR1 SGHVS and CDR2 FQNEAQ. This CDR3 reads CASSFQPKLVMALHF. For the CDR3, the DNA is TGTGCCAGCAGCTTTCAGCCGAAATTAGTTATGGCCCTCCACTTT.

Concerning this clone itself: One end of the junction fails to match germline, which may point to a read error. This chain connects TRBV20-1 to TRBJ1-1, with 9 nucleotides matching TRBD1. The CDR3 sequence is 11 residues long. CDR1 is DFQATT, CDR2 SNEGSKA, per germline (reference sequence). The CDR3 nucleotides read TGCAGTGCTAATTTCGGACAGGGGTACTACTTT. Amino acid sequence: CSANFGQGYYF.

This chain joins TRBV27 and TRBJ1-5; TRBD1 agrees at 8 bases. CDR1 and CDR2 from the germline V gene are MNHEY and SMNVEV (reference sequence). The CDR3 contains 14 residues. V gave up 3 bases and J gave up 7 bases; unmatched junction bases: 5. CDR3 DNA sequence: TGTGCCAGCAGTTTGAGACAGGGGTACCAGCCCCAGCATTTT. Amino acids: CASSLRQGYQPQHF.

The V and J genes are TRBV5-4 and TRBJ2-2; 7 positions match TRBD1. This CDR3 has 16 amino acids. J gave up 4 bases and V 2 bases, and 8 bases lay outside the gene matches. Per germline, CDR1 SGHNT and CDR2 YYREEE (reference sequence). The CDR3 sequence: CASSFPGQISTGELFF. The CDR3 nucleotides are TGTGCCAGCAGCTTTCCGGGACAGATTAGCACCGGGGAGCTGTTTTTT.

V gene TRBV27 combines with J gene TRBJ2-7; D uncertain. Trimming stripped 5 bases from V and 0 bases from J, with 5 bases between. The CDR3 consists of 12 residues. The V gene's germline CDR1 is MNHEY and CDR2 SMNVEV (reference sequence). Here the CDR3 reads CASSPNSYEQYF. As DNA, the CDR3 is TGTGCCAGCAGTCCTAACTCCTACGAGCAGTACTTC.

V is TRBV2 and J is TRBJ1-2, with 11 bases that match TRBD1. Unmatched junction bases numbered 9, after V lost 1 base and J lost 8 bases. This CDR3 is built from 16 residues. The germline gives CDR1 SNHLY, CDR2 FYNNEI. The CDR3 loop is CASSEVLGQGARGYTF. The DNA for the CDR3 is TGTGCCAGCAGTGAAGTACTTGGACAGGGGGCGAGGGGCTACACCTTC. The full variable domain, completed using reference TRBV2 and TRBJ1-2, is EPEVTQTPSHQVTQMGQEVILRCVPISNHLYFYWYRQILGQKVEFLVSFYNNEISEKSEIFDDQFSVERPDGSNFTLKIRSTKLEDSAMYFCASSEVLGQGARGYTFGSGTRLTVV.

The V call is TRBV7-2, the J call TRBJ2-1; the D is unclear. Germline V gives CDR1 SGHTA, CDR2 FQGNSA. The CDR3 consists of 12 residues. Between the trimmed V and J ends, which lost 3 bases and 9 bases, there was a span of 9 bases. The CDR3 reads CASSFAASEQFF. The CDR3 DNA reads TGTGCCAGCAGCTTTGCCGCGAGTGAGCAGTTCTTC.